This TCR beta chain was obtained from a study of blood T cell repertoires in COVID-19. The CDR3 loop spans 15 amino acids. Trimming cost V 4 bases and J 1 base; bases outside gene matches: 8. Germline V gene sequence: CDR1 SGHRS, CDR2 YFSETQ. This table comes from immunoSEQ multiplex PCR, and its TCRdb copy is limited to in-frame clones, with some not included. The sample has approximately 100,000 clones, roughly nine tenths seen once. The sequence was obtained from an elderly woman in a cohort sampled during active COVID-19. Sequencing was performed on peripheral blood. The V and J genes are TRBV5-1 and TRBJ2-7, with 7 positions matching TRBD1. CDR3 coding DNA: TGCGCCAGCAGCCGTCAGGGACAGACATCCTACGAGCAGTACTTC. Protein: CASSRQGQTSYEQYF.